The rows below give T cell receptor beta chains drawn from one sample of a study of PD-1 blockade in mismatch repair-deficient tumors. Data came from immunoSEQ multiplex PCR; TCRdb stores just in-frame clones and leaves some out. The sample has 90,000 to 130,000 clones, around three quarters seen once. The input for sequencing was peripheral blood, taken around 60 weeks after starting pembrolizumab. The receptors originated from an adult with mismatch repair-deficient cancer. CDR3s include the opening cysteine and the closing phenylalanine or tryptophan. Each record gives: J gene, clone size, D gene, V gene, CDR3 protein, CDR3 DNA. The D gene is left open where the match is weak. Clone size is stated in some rows and not others, as once, few, many or a class when expanded.

TRBJ2-5 . TRBD1 TRBV19 CASSKTGWSQETQYF TGTGCCAGTAGTAAGACAGGGTGGTCCCAAGAGACCCAGTACTTC
TRBJ1-1 . . TRBV6-1 CASSPQGNTEAFF TGTGCCAGCAGTCCCCAGGGGAACACTGAAGCTTTCTTT
TRBJ1-3 . TRBD1 TRBV19 CASSHGQGPPGNTIYF TGTGCCAGTAGTCACGGACAGGGCCCCCCTGGAAACACCATATATTTT
TRBJ2-7 . . TRBV4-3 CASSQEIQRTYEQYF TGCGCCAGCAGCCAAGAAATACAGAGGACCTACGAGCAGTACTTC
TRBJ2-1 . TRBD2 TRBV7-6 CASSLFRGTSGIYNEQFF TGTGCCAGCAGCTTATTTCGGGGGACTAGCGGGATCTACAATGAGCAGTTCTTC
TRBJ1-1 . . TRBV19 CASSPRTAGEAEAFF TGTGCCAGTAGTCCGAGGACCGCCGGGGAGGCTGAAGCTTTCTTT
TRBJ2-3 . . TRBV15 CATSMGGETDTQYF TGTGCCACCAGCATGGGGGGAGAGACAGATACGCAGTATTTT
TRBJ2-5 . . TRBV7-3 CASSLNPGGETQYF TGTGCCAGCAGCTTAAATCCTGGCGGGGAGACCCAGTACTTC
TRBJ2-5 . . TRBV11-2 CASSPWGYQETQYF TGTGCCAGCAGCCCCTGGGGATACCAAGAGACCCAGTACTTC
TRBJ2-7 . TRBD2 TRBV5-1 CASSLRREGEQYF TGCGCCAGCAGCTTACGTCGGGAGGGCGAGCAGTACTTC
TRBJ2-5 . . TRBV6-1 CASSEAWGISGPQKTQYF TGTGCCAGCAGTGAAGCTTGGGGCATTTCAGGCCCCCAAAAGACCCAGTACTTC
TRBJ2-5 . . TRBV30 CAWSESLQETQYF TGTGCCTGGAGTGAATCGCTCCAAGAGACCCAGTACTTC
TRBJ2-1 once TRBD2 TRBV9 CASSVGLAGGTYNEQFF TGTGCCAGCAGCGTAGGACTAGCGGGAGGGACCTACAATGAGCAGTTCTTC
TRBJ2-3 . . TRBV2 CASSEQGIDTQYF TGTGCCAGCAGTGAACAGGGGATAGATACGCAGTATTTT
TRBJ2-7 . . TRBV5-6 CASSFGAKATYEQYF TGTGCCAGCAGCTTCGGGGCAAAGGCCACCTACGAGCAGTACTTC
TRBJ1-3 . . TRBV6-5 CASSQAQRNTIYF TGTGCCAGCAGTCAGGCACAGCGAAACACCATATATTTT
TRBJ1-1 . . TRBV10-2 CASSASGAEAFF TGCGCCAGCAGTGCATCGGGGGCTGAAGCTTTCTTT
TRBJ1-1 . TRBD1 TRBV5-1 CASSGGTANMNTEAFF TGCGCCAGCAGCGGCGGGACAGCAAACATGAACACTGAAGCTTTCTTT
TRBJ2-4 . TRBD2 TRBV7-2 CASSTSASGSPKNIQYF TGTGCCAGCAGCACCAGCGCTAGCGGGAGCCCCAAAAACATTCAGTACTTC
TRBJ1-1 . . TRBV29-1 CSVQYNTEAFF TGCAGCGTTCAATATAACACTGAAGCTTTCTTT
TRBJ1-2 . . TRBV7-8 CASSLAADLWGYTF TGTGCCAGCAGCTTAGCTGCAGACCTCTGGGGCTACACCTTC
TRBJ1-2 . . TRBV19 CASRPQTANYGYTF TGTGCCAGTAGACCTCAGACAGCTAACTATGGCTACACCTTC
TRBJ2-3 . . TRBV6-1 CASRLGGTATDTQYF TGTGCCAGCAGGCTGGGGGGAACGGCCACAGATACGCAGTATTTT
TRBJ2-7 few . TRBV20-1 CSASWVGEQYF TGCAGTGCTAGCTGGGTGGGGGAGCAGTACTTC
TRBJ2-7 . TRBD2 TRBV2 CASSEGLAVTYEQYF TGTGCCAGCAGTGAAGGACTAGCGGTTACCTACGAGCAGTACTTC
TRBJ2-2 . . TRBV18 CASSPGTQATGELFF TGTGCCAGCTCACCAGGGACACAGGCCACCGGGGAGCTGTTTTTT
TRBJ2-2 . . TRBV5-1 CASSLGLASNTGELFF TGCGCCAGCAGCTTGGGTTTAGCCTCGAACACCGGGGAGCTGTTTTTT
TRBJ1-4 . TRBD1 TRBV5-4 CASSLGQGTNEKLFF TGTGCCAGCAGCCTGGGACAGGGAACTAATGAAAAACTGTTTTTT
TRBJ1-2 . . TRBV4-1 CASSQVLGTGYGYTF TGCGCCAGCAGCCAAGTTCTTGGGACCGGTTATGGCTACACCTTC